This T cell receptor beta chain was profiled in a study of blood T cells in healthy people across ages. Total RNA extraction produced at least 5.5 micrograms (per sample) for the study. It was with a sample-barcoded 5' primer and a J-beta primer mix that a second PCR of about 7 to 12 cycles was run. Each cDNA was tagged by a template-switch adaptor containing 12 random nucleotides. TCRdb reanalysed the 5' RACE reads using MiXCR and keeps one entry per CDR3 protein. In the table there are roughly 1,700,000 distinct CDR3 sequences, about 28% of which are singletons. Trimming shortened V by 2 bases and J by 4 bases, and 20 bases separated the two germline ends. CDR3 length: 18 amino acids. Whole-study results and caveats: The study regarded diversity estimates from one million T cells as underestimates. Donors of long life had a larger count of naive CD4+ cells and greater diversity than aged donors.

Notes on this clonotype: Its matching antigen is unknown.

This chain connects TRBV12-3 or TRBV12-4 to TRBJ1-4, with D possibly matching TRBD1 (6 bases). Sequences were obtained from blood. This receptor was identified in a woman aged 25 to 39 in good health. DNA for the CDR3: TGTGCCAGCAGTTTATGGAGTGCGGGGGCAGGGAGTAATGAAAAACTGTTTTTT. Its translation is CASSLWSAGAGSNEKLFF.